The 27 T cell receptor beta chains below all came from one sample that was sequenced in a study of cytomegalovirus exposure and HLA in healthy donors. This PCR relied on a set of 60 Vbeta primers and 13 Jbeta primers. The protocol was immunoSEQ multiplex PCR, while the TCRdb copy is restricted to in-frame clones and leaves out a portion. In the table there are 170,000 or so clones, roughly 73% of which are singletons. Sequenced input: PBMCs. The receptor set was obtained from a woman aged 25 to 39 in good health and CMV-seronegative.

The chain joins TRBV2 to TRBJ1-5, with D possibly matching TRBD1 (6 bases). CDR1 SNHLY and CDR2 FYNNEI come from the germline V gene. Trimming removed 2 bases at V and 7 bases at J, with 12 bases between. This CDR3 region has 14 residues. The CDR3 sequence: CASSEQGRGQPQHF. As DNA, the CDR3 is TGTGCCAGCAGTGAACAGGGGAGAGGGCAGCCCCAGCATTTT.

This CDR3 is CASSDSNYGYTF. The CDR3, as DNA: TGTGCCAGCTCAGACAGTAACTATGGCTACACCTTC. The rearrangement uses TRBV18 and TRBJ1-2; maybe TRBD1 (5 bases). Germline V gene data show CDR1 as KGHSH and CDR2 as LQKENI. V shed 5 bases and J shed 1 base, with 5 bases lying between them. The CDR3 totals 12 residues.

This clone has more than one count but fewer than ten. The V call is TRBV6-5, the J call TRBJ1-5; 10 bases line up with TRBD1. This CDR3 region has 16 residues. CDR1 and CDR2 from the germline V gene are MNHEY and SVGAGI. V gave up 4 bases and J gave up 3 bases; unmatched junction bases: 6. As DNA, the CDR3 is TGTGCCAGCAGTTCCCTGACAGGGGGCGTCAATCAGCCCCAGCATTTT. It codes for CASSSLTGGVNQPQHF.

A note on this clone: The same CDR3 also results from other DNA sequences found in this sample. J is TRBJ2-1 and V is TRBV5-1; D possibly corresponds to TRBD2 (7 bases). The CDR3 has 15 residues. The germline V and J ends were trimmed by 1 base and 4 bases, with 12 bases remaining between them. Germline V gene data show CDR1 as SGHRS and CDR2 as YFSETQ. The CDR3 reads CASSLLGGGYNEQFF. For the CDR3, the DNA is TGCGCCAGCAGCTTGCTAGGGGGGGGGTACAATGAGCAGTTCTTC. The full variable domain, with the rest looked up from reference TRBV5-1 and TRBJ2-1, is KAGVTQTPRYLIKTRGQQVTLSCSPISGHRSVSWYQQTPGQGLQFLFEYFSETQRNKGNFPGRFSGRQFSNSRSEMNVSTLELGDSALYLCASSLLGGGYNEQFFGPGTRLTVL.

The gene calls are TRBV14 and TRBJ2-2, with D tentatively TRBD1 (6 bases). V lost 4 bases, J lost 3 bases, and 18 bases lay in between. The CDR3 runs 17 residues. Per the germline V gene, CDR1 is SGHDN and CDR2 is FVKESK. The CDR3 sequence: CASSPARQAWDTGELFF. The CDR3 bases are TGTGCCAGCAGCCCCGCCCGACAGGCTTGGGACACCGGGGAGCTGTTTTTT.

This chain links TRBV6-5 with TRBJ2-7, with D unclear. The CDR3 covers 15 residues. Germline V gives CDR1 MNHEY, CDR2 SVGAGI. Trimming removed 0 bases from V and 0 bases from J, with 9 bases in between. This CDR3 reads CASSYSRKSSYEQYF. In DNA, the CDR3 is TGTGCCAGCAGTTACTCGAGAAAGAGCTCCTACGAGCAGTACTTC.

This clone was counted between two and nine times. The J gene is TRBJ2-6, the V gene TRBV27, with D hard to call. Trimming stripped 6 bases from V and 0 bases from J, with 18 bases between. Per the germline V gene, CDR1 is MNHEY and CDR2 is SMNVEV (reference sequence). The CDR3 loop spans 18 amino acids. The CDR3 DNA follows: TGTGCCAGCAGCCCCTATGATAGAATCTCCTCTGGGGCCAACGTCCTGACTTTC. Translation gives CASSPYDRISSGANVLTF.

This clone was counted a few times. The V call is TRBV27, the J call TRBJ1-5; 7 positions match TRBD1. This CDR3 is 15 amino acids long. CDR1 and CDR2 from the germline V gene are MNHEY and SMNVEV (reference sequence). With 2 bases clipped from V and 5 bases from J, the junction kept 6 bases outside the gene matches. The CDR3 DNA reads as TGTGCCAGCAGTTTAATTGGCAGGGGGGATCAGCCCCAGCATTTT. Translated: CASSLIGRGDQPQHF.

V gene TRBV2 combines with J gene TRBJ1-1; TRBD1 agrees at 8 bases. V dropped 4 bases and J dropped 3; count of bases not matched to a gene: 4. Germline V CDR1 and CDR2: SNHLY, FYNNEI. The CDR3 contains 14 residues. The CDR3 DNA follows: TGTGCCAGCAGTGGAACAGGGGGATACACTGAAGCTTTCTTT. Translation: CASSGTGGYTEAFF.

The CDR3 spells CASSLVGQAHRGGYTF. For the CDR3, the DNA is TGTGCCAGCAGCTTAGTAGGCCAGGCTCACCGGGGAGGCTACACCTTC. This rearrangement joins TRBV7-9 to TRBJ1-2; D is unresolved. Germline lookup yields CDR1 SEHNR and CDR2 FQNEAQ (reference sequence). Deletions cut 1 base from V and 8 bases from J, with 20 bases between. The CDR3 length is 16 residues.

The chain combines TRBV18 with TRBJ2-1; 8 bases align to TRBD2. The CDR3 length is 16 residues. With V trimmed by 2 bases and J by 5 bases, 8 bases remained unmatched. CDR1 is KGHSH and CDR2 is LQKENI in the germline V gene. Here the CDR3 reads CASSPGTRGGHNEQFF. The DNA for the CDR3 is TGTGCCAGCTCACCAGGGACCCGGGGGGGCCACAATGAGCAGTTCTTC.

Only a few counts were recorded for this clone. The chain employs TRBV5-1 and TRBJ2-1, with 8 positions matching TRBD2. After removal of 5 bases from V and 4 bases from J, the junction contained 5 bases not matched to a gene. The CDR3 extends over 14 amino acids. Per germline, CDR1 SGHRS and CDR2 YFSETQ. DNA for the CDR3: TGCGCCAGCAGGCCAGCGGGAGATTACAATGAGCAGTTCTTC. Amino acids: CASRPAGDYNEQFF. Looking up the rest from reference TRBV5-1 and TRBJ2-1 gives the full variable domain: KAGVTQTPRYLIKTRGQQVTLSCSPISGHRSVSWYQQTPGQGLQFLFEYFSETQRNKGNFPGRFSGRQFSNSRSEMNVSTLELGDSALYLCASRPAGDYNEQFFGPGTRLTVL.

The V call is TRBV9, the J call TRBJ1-3, with 8 bases aligning to TRBD1. Germline V gene data show CDR1 as SGDLS and CDR2 as YYNGEE. V shed 0 bases and J 4 bases; nucleotides not matched to a gene: 0. There are 14 residues in the CDR3. CDR3: CASSVGTGGNTIYF. The CDR3 DNA is TGTGCCAGCAGCGTAGGGACAGGGGGAAACACCATATATTTT.

This clone was seen a handful of times. The V and J genes are TRBV11-2 and TRBJ2-2; 12 positions agree with TRBD2. The CDR3 runs to 17 residues. Germline V CDR1 and CDR2: SGHAT, FQNNGV. The V and J ends lost 5 bases and 9 bases, in that order; junction bases with no gene match: 13. The CDR3 DNA is TGTGCCAGCAGCATTGGACTAGCGGGGCGAAACCACCGGGAGCTGTTTTTT. Translating it yields CASSIGLAGRNHRELFF.

DNA of the CDR3: TGTGCCAGCAGCCAAAACTCAGGAATTGCTAACTATGGCTACACCTTC. Protein sequence: CASSQNSGIANYGYTF. The chain uses TRBV7-9 and TRBJ1-2; D not certain. Germline V lookup: CDR1 SEHNR, CDR2 FQNEAQ (reference sequence). The CDR3 runs to 16 residues. V lost 5 bases and J lost 0, with 16 bases in between. Based on the CDR3 plus reference TRBV7-9 and TRBJ1-2, the full variable domain is DTGVSQNPRHKITKRGQNVTFRCDPISEHNRLYWYRQTLGQGPEFLTYFQNEAQLEKSRLLSDRFSAERPKGSFSTLEIQRTEQGDSAMYLCASSQNSGIANYGYTFGSGTRLTVV.

V and J are TRBV14 and TRBJ2-4; 7 nucleotides agree with TRBD2. Looked up from germline, CDR1 is SGHDN and CDR2 is FVKESK. V lost 1 base and J lost 0; bases outside the gene matches: 6. The CDR3 extends over 17 amino acids. CDR3 bases: TGTGCCAGCAGCCAAGGGCCGGGACTACTAGCCAAAAACATTCAGTACTTC. It translates to CASSQGPGLLAKNIQYF.

This clone was recorded a few times. The rearrangement uses TRBV6-6 and TRBJ2-7, with TRBD2 identical over 7 bases. Germline CDR1 MNHNY, CDR2 SVGAGI (reference sequence). This CDR3 is built from 12 residues. Trimming cost V 8 bases and J 4 bases; bases outside gene matches: 5. The CDR3 is CASGEGPYEQYF. CDR3 coding DNA: TGTGCCAGCGGGGAGGGCCCGTACGAGCAGTACTTC.

The V call is TRBV6-1, the J call TRBJ2-2; 11 bases are a match to TRBD2. The CDR3 extends over 16 amino acids. Germline trimming cut 2 bases from V and 1 base from J; bases unmatched to any gene: 0. CDR1 is MNHNS, CDR2 SASEGT, per germline. This chain's CDR3 is CASSELAGGNTGELFF. In nucleotides, the CDR3 is TGTGCCAGCAGTGAACTAGCGGGGGGGAACACCGGGGAGCTGTTTTTT.

J is TRBJ2-1 and V is TRBV28; 10 bases are a match to TRBD1. This CDR3 region has 13 residues. J gave up 15 bases and V 3 bases, and 8 bases lay outside the gene matches. Germline loops: CDR1 MDHEN, CDR2 SYDVKM. In DNA form, the CDR3 reads TGTGCCAGCAGTTTCTCCGGGACAGGGGACACGTTCTTC. Its translation: CASSFSGTGDTFF.

This clone was found a few times. This specimen includes other DNA sequences encoding the same CDR3. The chain uses TRBV27 and TRBJ2-7; D unclear. The CDR3 runs 17 residues. The V gene lost 2 bases and the J gene lost 2 bases, with 19 bases spanning the gap. The germline CDR1 and CDR2 sequences are MNHEY and SMNVEV (reference sequence). The CDR3 reads CASSLGARIRSTYEQYF. Written as DNA, the CDR3 is TGTGCCAGCAGTTTAGGTGCGAGGATACGGTCTACCTACGAGCAGTACTTC.

The chain carries TRBV5-5 and TRBJ1-6; 8 nucleotides agree with TRBD1. This CDR3 has 16 amino acids. CDR1 and CDR2 from the germline V gene are SGHKS and YYEKEE (reference sequence). V gave up 1 base and J gave up 4 bases; unmatched junction bases: 4. CDR3 coding DNA: TGTGCCAGCAGCTTGCCCGGGACAGGATATAATTCACCCCTCCACTTT. Translating gives CASSLPGTGYNSPLHF.

This clone was seen only a few times. V usage is TRBV7-9 and J usage is TRBJ1-2; 9 bases line up with TRBD1. The ends lost 4 bases at V and 5 bases at J; junction bases unmatched: 11. Germline V CDR1 and CDR2: SEHNR, FQNEAQ (reference sequence). This CDR3 has 16 residues. Here the CDR3 reads CASSSRRDRDFYGYTF. CDR3 sequence (DNA): TGTGCCAGCAGCTCTCGACGGGACAGGGACTTTTATGGCTACACCTTC.

This chain joins TRBV28 and TRBJ1-4, with 7 bases lining up with TRBD1. The trim removed 8 bases at V and 8 bases at J, leaving 11 bases unmatched. In germline, CDR1 is MDHEN, CDR2 SYDVKM. CDR3 length equals 14 residues. The CDR3 reads CASALGTEPEKLFF. CDR3 nucleotides: TGTGCCAGCGCTCTGGGGACAGAACCCGAAAAACTGTTTTTT.

DNA of the CDR3: TGCGCCAGCAGTCTTGGACATACACAGACACCCCTCCACTTT. It translates to CASSLGHTQTPLHF. The chain combines TRBV5-1 with TRBJ1-6, with D possibly being TRBD1 (5 bases). The CDR3 runs to 14 residues. Trimming took 5 bases from V and 11 from J, leaving 17 bases between them. Germline assignment: CDR1 SGHRS and CDR2 YFSETQ. The full variable domain, rest sourced from reference TRBV5-1 and TRBJ1-6, is KAGVTQTPRYLIKTRGQQVTLSCSPISGHRSVSWYQQTPGQGLQFLFEYFSETQRNKGNFPGRFSGRQFSNSRSEMNVSTLELGDSALYLCASSLGHTQTPLHFGNGTRLTVT.

The chain has TRBV6-1 and TRBJ2-7; D perhaps matches TRBD2 (5 bases). Germline V gene sequence: CDR1 MNHNS, CDR2 SASEGT. Trimming removed 6 bases at V and 1 base at J, with 13 bases between. CDR3 size: 14 residues. The DNA for the CDR3 is TGTGCCAGCAGCCCTCGGACTGATTCCTACGAGCAGTACTTC. It specifies CASSPRTDSYEQYF.

The chain uses TRBV7-9 and TRBJ1-6, with D unclear. The CDR3 length is 15 residues. Trimming pared 3 bases from V and 6 bases from J, leaving 12 bases between. Germline CDR1 and CDR2: SEHNR and FQNEAQ (reference sequence). This chain's CDR3 is CASSFVSLGNSPLHF. CDR3 nucleotides: TGTGCCAGCAGCTTTGTCTCCCTAGGTAATTCACCCCTCCACTTT.

The chain links TRBV2 to TRBJ2-3, with 8 bases identical to TRBD2. This CDR3 is 15 amino acids long. The J segment lost 2 bases and the V segment lost 2 bases, leaving 3 bases of the junction unmatched. The germline gives CDR1 SNHLY, CDR2 FYNNEI. CDR3 sequence: CASSEQAGDTDTQYF. CDR3 coding DNA: TGTGCCAGCAGTGAACAAGCGGGGGACACAGATACGCAGTATTTT. Full variable domain (remainder filled in from reference TRBV2 and TRBJ2-3): EPEVTQTPSHQVTQMGQEVILRCVPISNHLYFYWYRQILGQKVEFLVSFYNNEISEKSEIFDDQFSVERPDGSNFTLKIRSTKLEDSAMYFCASSEQAGDTDTQYFGPGTRLTVL.